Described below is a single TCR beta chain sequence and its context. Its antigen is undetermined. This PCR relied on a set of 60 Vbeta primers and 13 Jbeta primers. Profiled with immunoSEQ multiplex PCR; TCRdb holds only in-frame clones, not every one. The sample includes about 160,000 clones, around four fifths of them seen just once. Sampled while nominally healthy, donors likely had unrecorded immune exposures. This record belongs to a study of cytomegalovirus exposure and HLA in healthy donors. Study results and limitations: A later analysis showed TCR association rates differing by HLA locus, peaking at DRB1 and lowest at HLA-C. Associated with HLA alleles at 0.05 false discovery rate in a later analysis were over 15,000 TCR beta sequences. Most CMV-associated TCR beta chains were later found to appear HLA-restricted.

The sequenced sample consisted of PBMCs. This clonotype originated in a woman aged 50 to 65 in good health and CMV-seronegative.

The CDR3 nucleotides are TGTGCCAGCAGTTTTCGGGCAGGGGTGAACACTGAAGCTTTCTTT. This sequence encodes CASSFRAGVNTEAFF. The chain joins TRBV28 to TRBJ1-1; tentative D call: TRBD1 (6 bases). From germline, CDR1 is MDHEN and CDR2 SYDVKM. V gave up 3 bases and J gave up 0 bases, with 11 bases separating them. This CDR3 contains 15 residues.